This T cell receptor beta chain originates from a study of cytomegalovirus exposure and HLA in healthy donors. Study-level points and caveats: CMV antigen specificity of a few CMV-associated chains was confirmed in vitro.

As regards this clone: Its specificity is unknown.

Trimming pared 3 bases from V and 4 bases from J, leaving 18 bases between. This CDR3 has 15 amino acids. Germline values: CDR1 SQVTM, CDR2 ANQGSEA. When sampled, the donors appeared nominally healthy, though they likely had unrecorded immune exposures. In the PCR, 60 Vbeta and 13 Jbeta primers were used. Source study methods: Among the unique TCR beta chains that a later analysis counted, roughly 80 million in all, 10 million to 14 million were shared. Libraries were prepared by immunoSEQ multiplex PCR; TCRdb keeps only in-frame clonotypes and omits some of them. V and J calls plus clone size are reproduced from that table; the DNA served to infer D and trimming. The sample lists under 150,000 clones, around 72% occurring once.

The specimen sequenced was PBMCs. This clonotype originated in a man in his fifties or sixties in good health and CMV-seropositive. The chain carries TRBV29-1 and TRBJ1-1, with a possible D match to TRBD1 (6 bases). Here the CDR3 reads CSVDPQGRGGTEAFF. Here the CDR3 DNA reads TGCAGCGTTGACCCCCAGGGGAGGGGCGGCACTGAAGCTTTCTTT. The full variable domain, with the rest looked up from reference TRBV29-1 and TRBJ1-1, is SAVISQKPSRDICQRGTSLTIQCQVDSQVTMMFWYRQQPGQSLTLIATANQGSEATYESGFVIDKFPISRPNLTFSTLTVSNMSPEDSSIYLCSVDPQGRGGTEAFFGQGTRLTVV.